The TCR beta chain under discussion was sequenced for a study of Graves' ophthalmopathy and Graves' hyperthyroidism. Points from the study as a whole: Using a 13-signature model, the authors split ophthalmopathy from stable hyperthyroidism, with 85% to 90% sensitivity and 80% to 84% specificity.

This clonotype was counted at least ten times. The target antigen is unknown. CAS ≥3, NOSPECS ≥4, moderate-to-severe activity and duration under 3 months marked donors with ophthalmopathy. Looked up from germline, CDR1 is MNHEY and CDR2 is SVGEGT. CDR3 size: 13 residues. Trimming took off 8 bases at V and 0 bases at J, with 11 bases between the two ends. Beta-chain TCR CDR3 regions were amplified from RNA transcripts. HTBI primers primed a first-round RT-PCR, and a second-round multiplex PCR followed. Using its own MiXCR run on the multiplex PCR reads, TCRdb lists one record per CDR3 protein. The data hold 150,000 to 200,000 distinct CDR3 sequences, with around two fifths observed a single time.

This sequence joins TRBV6-2 or TRBV6-3 and TRBJ2-7; D might be TRBD2 (5 bases). The specimen sequenced was peripheral blood. This receptor was obtained from a man aged 25 to 40 with Graves' ophthalmopathy. Written as DNA, the CDR3 is TGTGCCAGCCGGGAACCAGTCTCCTACGAGCAGTACTTC. It is translated as CASREPVSYEQYF.